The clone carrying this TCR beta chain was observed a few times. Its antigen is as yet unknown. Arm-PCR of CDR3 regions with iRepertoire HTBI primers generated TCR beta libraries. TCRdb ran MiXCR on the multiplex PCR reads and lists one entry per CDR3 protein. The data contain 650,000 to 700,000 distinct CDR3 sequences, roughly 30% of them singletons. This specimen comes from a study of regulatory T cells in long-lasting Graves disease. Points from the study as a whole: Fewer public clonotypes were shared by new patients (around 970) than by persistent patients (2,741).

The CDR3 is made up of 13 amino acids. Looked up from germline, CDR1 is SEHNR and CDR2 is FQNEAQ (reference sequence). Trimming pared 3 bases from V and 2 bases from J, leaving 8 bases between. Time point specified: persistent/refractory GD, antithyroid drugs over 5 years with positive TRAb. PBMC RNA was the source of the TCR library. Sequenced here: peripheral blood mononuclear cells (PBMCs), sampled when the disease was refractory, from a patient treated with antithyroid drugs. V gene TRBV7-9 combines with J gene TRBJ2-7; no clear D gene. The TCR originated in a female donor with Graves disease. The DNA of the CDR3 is TGTGCCAGCAGCTTTTCCCCTACCTACGAGCAGTACTTC. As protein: CASSFSPTYEQYF.